This record looks at one T cell receptor (beta chain) sequence and its context. This CDR3 is 15 amino acids long. CDR1 is SEHNR, CDR2 FQNEAQ, per germline (reference sequence). Trimming cost V 3 bases and J 4 bases, with 15 bases left between them. The assay was immunoSEQ multiplex PCR, and TCRdb's table has in-frame clones only and misses some. Of 110,000 to 150,000 clones listed, roughly 91% are singletons. The sample comes from a study of T cell responses to AZD1222 COVID-19 vaccine. The chain couples TRBV7-9 to TRBJ1-1; no clear D. The receptor's source is an adult in good health. The sample was peripheral blood, taken on day 0 of AZD1222 vaccination. CDR3 in DNA: TGTGCCAGCAGCTTCGTACAGATGAAGAGCACTGAAGCTTTCTTT. It translates to CASSFVQMKSTEAFF.